Listed here are 10 T cell receptor beta chains from one sample, sequenced in a study of shared clonotypes between healthy human individuals. Here immunoSEQ multiplex PCR was the method, and the copy in TCRdb shows in-frame clones only, minus some. The repertoire holds approximately 620,000 clones, with more than 95% as singletons. Sequenced input: naive CD4+ T cells sorted from blood. This sample's subset: CD45RA+ positively selected. All receptors come from a young woman in good health.

This chain joins TRBV11-2 and TRBJ1-4, with a possible D match to TRBD1 (5 bases). The germline V gene encodes CDR1 SGHAT and CDR2 FQNNGV. V lost 0 bases to trimming and J lost 4 bases, with 12 bases between them. This CDR3 comprises 16 residues. In DNA, the CDR3 is TGTGCCAGCAGCTTAGAGGGAACAGGCTTTAATGAAAAACTGTTTTTT. It specifies CASSLEGTGFNEKLFF.

The chain is built from TRBV2 and TRBJ1-5; D gene ambiguous. V was pared by 0 bases and J by 0 bases, with 12 bases between. Germline V lookup: CDR1 SNHLY, CDR2 FYNNEI. This CDR3 is 17 amino acids long. The CDR3 DNA reads as TGTGCCAGCAGTGAAGCGCGGCAGGTATATAGCAATCAGCCCCAGCATTTT. Its translation is CASSEARQVYSNQPQHF.

The genes are TRBV5-1 and TRBJ2-7; 11 bases match TRBD2. After removal of 4 bases from V and 0 bases from J, the junction contained 6 bases not matched to a gene. Germline lookup yields CDR1 SGHRS and CDR2 YFSETQ. This CDR3 has 16 amino acids. As DNA, the CDR3 is TGCGCCAGCAGCCCGACTAGCGGGAACCCCTCCTACGAGCAGTACTTC. Its translation is CASSPTSGNPSYEQYF.

This clone appeared once. V usage is TRBV9 and J usage is TRBJ2-4; a possible D gene is TRBD1 (6 bases). The germline CDR1 and CDR2 sequences are SGDLS and YYNGEE. V shed 4 bases and J shed 8 bases, with 10 bases lying between them. There are 12 residues in the CDR3. The DNA for the CDR3 is TGTGCCAGCAGCTCAGGGGCTGACATTCAGTACTTC. Amino acids: CASSSGADIQYF. Using reference TRBV9 and TRBJ2-4 for the parts outside the CDR3, the full variable domain is DSGVTQTPKHLITATGQRVTLRCSPRSGDLSVYWYQQSLDQGLQFLIQYYNGEERAKGNILERFSAQQFPDLHSELNLSSLELGDSALYFCASSSGADIQYFGAGTRLSVL.

The rearrangement joins TRBV28 to TRBJ2-2; the match to TRBD1 covers 7 bases. The junction had 8 bases not matched to a gene; V was cut back by 6 bases and J by 4 bases. The CDR3 covers 15 residues. Germline V gene sequence: CDR1 MDHEN, CDR2 SYDVKM. DNA for the CDR3: TGTGCCAGCAGACAACAGGGGCGGTTCACCGGGGAGCTGTTTTTT. Its protein product is CASRQQGRFTGELFF. Together with reference TRBV28 and TRBJ2-2, the CDR3 gives the full variable domain: DVKVTQSSRYLVKRTGEKVFLECVQDMDHENMFWYRQDPGLGLRLIYFSYDVKMKEKGDIPEGYSVSREKKERFSLILESASTNQTSMYLCASRQQGRFTGELFFGEGSRLTVL.

This clone is a singleton in its sample. The chain uses TRBV2 and TRBJ1-1; D not resolved. This CDR3 is 14 amino acids long. Trimming removed 1 base at V and 8 bases at J, with 14 bases between. Germline V CDR1 and CDR2: SNHLY, FYNNEI. The CDR3, as DNA: TGTGCCAGCAGTGAAGGTTGGGTTAAGGCCGAAGCTTTCTTT. Its translation: CASSEGWVKAEAFF.

The rearrangement joins TRBV7-8 to TRBJ1-4; maybe TRBD1 (5 bases). CDR3 size: 14 residues. Trimming stripped 4 bases from V and 6 bases from J, with 12 bases between. Per germline, CDR1 SGHVS and CDR2 FQNEAQ. The CDR3 DNA is TGTGCCAGCAGCTCGGCGGGACTGGATGAAAAACTGTTTTTT. The encoded protein is CASSSAGLDEKLFF.

The chain links TRBV18 to TRBJ2-3, with 13 positions matching TRBD2. Germline assignment: CDR1 KGHSH and CDR2 LQKENI. V was pared by 3 bases and J by 5 bases, with 8 bases of the junction left unmatched. CDR3 size: 17 residues. In nucleotides, the CDR3 is TGTGCCAGCTCACCGGGGACTAGCGGGACAAGGAAAGATACGCAGTATTTT. It translates to CASSPGTSGTRKDTQYF.

The CDR3 spells CASSRPGQTSPPQFF. The CDR3 region has the DNA TGTGCCAGCAGTCGACCGGGACAGACCTCCCCGCCGCAGTTCTTC. The chain combines TRBV6-5 with TRBJ2-1; 7 nucleotides agree with TRBD1. V dropped 5 bases and J dropped 12; count of bases not matched to a gene: 16. This CDR3 region has 15 residues. Germline-derived CDR1 and CDR2 are MNHEY and SVGAGI.

This clone was seen a single time. The V call is TRBV21-1, the J call TRBJ1-1; the DNA was not compared with TRBD1, the D call given in the table. TRBV21-1 is a known pseudogene. The CDR3 runs to 15 residues. The CDR3 DNA sequence: TGTGCCAGCAGCGGACAGGGTCAATGTGTCCCTGAAGCTTTCTTT. Amino acid sequence: CASSGQGQCVPEAFF.